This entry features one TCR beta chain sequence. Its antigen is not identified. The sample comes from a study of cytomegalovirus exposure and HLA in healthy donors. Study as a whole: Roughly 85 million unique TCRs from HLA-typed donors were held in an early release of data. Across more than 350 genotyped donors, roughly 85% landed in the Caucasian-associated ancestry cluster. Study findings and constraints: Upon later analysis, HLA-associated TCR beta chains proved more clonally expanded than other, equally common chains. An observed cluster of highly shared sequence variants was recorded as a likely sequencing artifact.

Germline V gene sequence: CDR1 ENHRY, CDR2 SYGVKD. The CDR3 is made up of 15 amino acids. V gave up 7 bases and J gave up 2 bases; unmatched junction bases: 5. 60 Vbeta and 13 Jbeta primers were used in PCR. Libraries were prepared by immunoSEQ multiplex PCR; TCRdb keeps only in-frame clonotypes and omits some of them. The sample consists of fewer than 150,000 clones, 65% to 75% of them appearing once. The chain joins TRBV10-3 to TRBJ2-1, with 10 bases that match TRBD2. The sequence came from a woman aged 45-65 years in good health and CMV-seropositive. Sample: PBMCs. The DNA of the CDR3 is TGTGCCATCACGGCAAGCGGGGGGGCCTACAATGAGCAGTTCTTC. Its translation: CAITASGGAYNEQFF.